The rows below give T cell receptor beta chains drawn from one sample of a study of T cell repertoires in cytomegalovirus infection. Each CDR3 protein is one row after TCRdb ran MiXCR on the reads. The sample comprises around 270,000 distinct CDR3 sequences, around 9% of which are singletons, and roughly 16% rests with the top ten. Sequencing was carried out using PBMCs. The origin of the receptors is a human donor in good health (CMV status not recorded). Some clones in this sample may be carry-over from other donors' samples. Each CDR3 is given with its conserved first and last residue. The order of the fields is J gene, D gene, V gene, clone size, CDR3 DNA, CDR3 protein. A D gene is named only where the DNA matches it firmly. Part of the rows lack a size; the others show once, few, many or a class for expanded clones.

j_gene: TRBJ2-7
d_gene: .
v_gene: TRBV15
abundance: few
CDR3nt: TGTGCCACCAGCAGAGCCGTCGCGGGGTCGTACGAGCAGTACTTC
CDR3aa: CATSRAVAGSYEQYF

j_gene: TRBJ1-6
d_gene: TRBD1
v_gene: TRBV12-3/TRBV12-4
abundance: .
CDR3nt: TGTGCCAGCAGTACCGGGACAGATAATTCACCCCTCCACTTT
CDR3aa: CASSTGTDNSPLHF

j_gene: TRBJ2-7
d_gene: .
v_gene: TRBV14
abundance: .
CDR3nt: TGTGCCAGCAGCCGAAACGCCCAGGGCAGCTACGAGCAGTACTTC
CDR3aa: CASSRNAQGSYEQYF

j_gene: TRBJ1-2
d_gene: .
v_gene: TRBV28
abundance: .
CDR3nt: TGTGCCAGTTCTCCGTGGGGGGGTGGCTACACCTTC
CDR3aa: CASSPWGGGYTF

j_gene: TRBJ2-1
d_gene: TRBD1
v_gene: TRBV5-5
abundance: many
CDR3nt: TGTGCCAGCAGCTTGGGACAGGGACCCACAAATGAGCAGTTCTTC
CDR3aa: CASSLGQGPTNEQFF

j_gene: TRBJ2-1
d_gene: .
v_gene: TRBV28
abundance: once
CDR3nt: TGTGCCAGCAGTTTAAATTCTCACAATGAGCAGTTCTTC
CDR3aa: CASSLNSHNEQFF

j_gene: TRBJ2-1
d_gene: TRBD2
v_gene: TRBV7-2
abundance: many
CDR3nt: TGTGCCAGCAGCTTAGCAGGGACTAGCGGGATAGATGAGCAGTTCTTC
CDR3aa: CASSLAGTSGIDEQFF

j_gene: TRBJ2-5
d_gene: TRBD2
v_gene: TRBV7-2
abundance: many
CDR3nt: TGTGCCAGCAGCTTAAGGGGACCGGGACTAGGAGAGACCCAGTACTTC
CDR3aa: CASSLRGPGLGETQYF

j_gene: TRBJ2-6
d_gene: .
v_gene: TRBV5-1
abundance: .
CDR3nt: TGCGCCAGCAGCTTGAGAAGGGGTACCGGGGCCAACGTCCTGACTTTC
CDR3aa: CASSLRRGTGANVLTF

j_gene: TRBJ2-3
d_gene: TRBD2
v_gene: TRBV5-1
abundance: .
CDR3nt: TGCGCCAGCAGCTTGGGATGGTCTAGCGGAAGCACAGATACGCAGTATTTT
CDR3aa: CASSLGWSSGSTDTQYF

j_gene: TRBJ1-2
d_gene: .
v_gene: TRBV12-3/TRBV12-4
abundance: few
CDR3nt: TGTGCCAGCAGTCCCCAGGAGTCGTATGGCTACACCTTC
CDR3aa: CASSPQESYGYTF

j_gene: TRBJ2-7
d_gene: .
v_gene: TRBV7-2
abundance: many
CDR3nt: TGCGCCAGCAGCTTGGCCGGGACCTCCTACGAGCAGTACTTC
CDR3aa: CASSLAGTSYEQYF

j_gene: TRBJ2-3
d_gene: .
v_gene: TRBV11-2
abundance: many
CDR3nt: TGTGCCAGCAGCTTAGACGGGGATGCTAGCACAGATACGCAGTATTTT
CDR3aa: CASSLDGDASTDTQYF

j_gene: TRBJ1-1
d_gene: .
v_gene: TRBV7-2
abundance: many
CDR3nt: TGTGCCAGCAGGGGGCTGGGAAACACTGAAGCTTTCTTT
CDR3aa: CASRGLGNTEAFF

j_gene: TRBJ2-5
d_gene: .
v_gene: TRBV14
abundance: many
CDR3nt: TGTGCCAGCAGTGGCAGCTCTCTGTGGTTC
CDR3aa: CASSGSSLWF

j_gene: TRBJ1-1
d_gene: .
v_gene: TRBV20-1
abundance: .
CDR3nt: TGCAGTGCTAGAGTAAAGAACACTGAAGCTTTCTTT
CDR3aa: CSARVKNTEAFF

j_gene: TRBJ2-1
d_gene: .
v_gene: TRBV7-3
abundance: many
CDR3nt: TGTGCCAGCAGCGGAAACGGGGGACCTAACAATGAGCAGTTCTTC
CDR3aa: CASSGNGGPNNEQFF

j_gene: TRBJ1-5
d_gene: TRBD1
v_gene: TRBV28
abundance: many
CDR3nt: TGTGCCAGCAGTCCCGCGACAGGGGGCAATCAGCCCCAGCATTTT
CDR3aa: CASSPATGGNQPQHF

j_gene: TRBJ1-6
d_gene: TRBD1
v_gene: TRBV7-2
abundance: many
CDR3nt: TGTGCCAGCAGCAAAGGGGGACAGGGCGTATCACCCCTCCACTTT
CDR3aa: CASSKGGQGVSPLHF

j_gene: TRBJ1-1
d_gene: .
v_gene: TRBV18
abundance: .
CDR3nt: TGTGCCAGCTCTAGGGGTGGACTCACTGAAGCTTTCTTT
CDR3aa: CASSRGGLTEAFF

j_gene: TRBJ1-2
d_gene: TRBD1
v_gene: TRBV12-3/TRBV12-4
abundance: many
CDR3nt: TGTGCCAGCAGATCCACAGGGGGCGCTGCCTATGGCTACACCTTC
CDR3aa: CASRSTGGAAYGYTF

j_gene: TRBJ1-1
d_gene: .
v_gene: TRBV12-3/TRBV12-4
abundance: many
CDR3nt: TGTGCCAGCAGCTCTGGACCGGCCACTGAAGCTTTCTTT
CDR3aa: CASSSGPATEAFF

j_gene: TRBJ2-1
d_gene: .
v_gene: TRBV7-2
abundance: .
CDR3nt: TGTGCCAGCAGCTGGATAACTCTTCCTAGCGCAACCTACAATGAGCAGTTCTTC
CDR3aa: CASSWITLPSATYNEQFF

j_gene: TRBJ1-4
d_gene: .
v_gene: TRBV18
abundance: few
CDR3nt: TGTGCCAGCTCTCCGTCCCACGCCCATGAAAAACTGTTTTTT
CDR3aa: CASSPSHAHEKLFF

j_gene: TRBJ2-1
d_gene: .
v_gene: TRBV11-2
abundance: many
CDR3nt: TGTGCCAGCAGCTTAGATCGATATGAGCAGTTCTTC
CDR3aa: CASSLDRYEQFF

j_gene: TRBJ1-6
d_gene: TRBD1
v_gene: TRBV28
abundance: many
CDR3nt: TGTGCCAGCAGTTTTCATCCGACAGGGAGCTCCTATAATTCACCCCTCCACTTT
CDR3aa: CASSFHPTGSSYNSPLHF

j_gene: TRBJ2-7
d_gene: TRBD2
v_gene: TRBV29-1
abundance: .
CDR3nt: TGCAGCGTTACGTCGAGCGGGAGTCGGTACGAGCAGTACTTC
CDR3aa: CSVTSSGSRYEQYF

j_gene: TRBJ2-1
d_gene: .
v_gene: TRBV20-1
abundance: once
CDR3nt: TGCAGTGCTCGGAGGGCCGCGGAGCAGTTCTTC
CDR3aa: CSARRAAEQFF

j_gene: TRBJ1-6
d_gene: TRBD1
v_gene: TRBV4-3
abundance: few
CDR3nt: TGCGCCAGCAGCCAAGATCCCCGACAGGGGAATTCACCCCTCCACTTT
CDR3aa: CASSQDPRQGNSPLHF

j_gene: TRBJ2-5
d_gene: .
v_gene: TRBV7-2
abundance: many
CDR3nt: TGTGCCAGCAGCTTAGGGGGGACCGATAAACAAGAGACCCAGTACTTC
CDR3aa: CASSLGGTDKQETQYF

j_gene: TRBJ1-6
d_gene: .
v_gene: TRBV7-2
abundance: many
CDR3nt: TGTGCCAGCAGCAGGGGCAGAGATTCACCCCTCCACTTT
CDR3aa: CASSRGRDSPLHF

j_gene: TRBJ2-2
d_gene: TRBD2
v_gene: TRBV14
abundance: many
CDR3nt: TGTGCCAGCAGGCCTAGCGGAGCCACCGGGGAGCTGTTTTTT
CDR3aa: CASRPSGATGELFF

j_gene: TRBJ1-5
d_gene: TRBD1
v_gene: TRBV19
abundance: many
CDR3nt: TGTGCCAGTAGGGCAGGGGGCGTTCAGCCCCAGCATTTT
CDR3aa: CASRAGGVQPQHF

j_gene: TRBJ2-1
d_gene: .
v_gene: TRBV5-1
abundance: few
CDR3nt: TGCGCCAGCAGCTTGGTCACAGGGCTATTAAACAATGAGCAGTTCTTC
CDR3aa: CASSLVTGLLNNEQFF

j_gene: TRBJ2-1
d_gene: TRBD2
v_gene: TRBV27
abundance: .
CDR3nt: TGTGCCAGCAGTTTAGGGGAAGTAGCGGGGAAGCATGAGCAGTTCTTC
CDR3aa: CASSLGEVAGKHEQFF

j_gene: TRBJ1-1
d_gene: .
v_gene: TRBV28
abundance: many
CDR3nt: TGTGCCAGCAGTTCCTCAGGGGCAGGCGACACTGAAGCTTTCTTT
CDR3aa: CASSSSGAGDTEAFF

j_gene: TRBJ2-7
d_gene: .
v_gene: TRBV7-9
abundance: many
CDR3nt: TGTGCCAGCAGCTTAAAAGGGGGCTACGAGCAGTACTTC
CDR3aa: CASSLKGGYEQYF

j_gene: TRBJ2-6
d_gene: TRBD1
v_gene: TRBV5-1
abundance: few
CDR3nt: TGCGCCAGCAGCACCCGGACAGGGAGCATCACCTCTGGGGCCAACGTCCTGACTTTC
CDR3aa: CASSTRTGSITSGANVLTF

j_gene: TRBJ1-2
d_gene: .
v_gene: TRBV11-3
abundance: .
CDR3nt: TGTGCCAGCAGCCCGATGGGGGGCGACTATGGCTACACCTTC
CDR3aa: CASSPMGGDYGYTF

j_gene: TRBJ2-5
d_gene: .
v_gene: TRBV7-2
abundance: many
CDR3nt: TGTGCCAGCAGCCCCGGGGGTAGAAGGACCCAAGAGACCCAGTACTTC
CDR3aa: CASSPGGRRTQETQYF

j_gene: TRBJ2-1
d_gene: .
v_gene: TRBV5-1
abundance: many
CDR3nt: TGCGCCAGCAGCCGGGGAGAGGGGGTCCGCCACAATGAGCAGTTCTTC
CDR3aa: CASSRGEGVRHNEQFF

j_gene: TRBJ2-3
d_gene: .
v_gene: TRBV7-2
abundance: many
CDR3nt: TGTGCCAGCAGCCCCCAGGCTCCAGATACGCAGTATTTT
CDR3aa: CASSPQAPDTQYF

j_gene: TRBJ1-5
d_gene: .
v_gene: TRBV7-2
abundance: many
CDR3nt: TGTGCCAGCAGCGACCGGGGGGGAGGGTTCAATCAGCCCCAGCATTTT
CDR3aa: CASSDRGGGFNQPQHF

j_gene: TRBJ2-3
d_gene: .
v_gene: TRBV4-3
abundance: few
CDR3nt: TGCGCCAGCAGCCAAGCGGGGGACCGGGATACGCAGTATTTT
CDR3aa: CASSQAGDRDTQYF

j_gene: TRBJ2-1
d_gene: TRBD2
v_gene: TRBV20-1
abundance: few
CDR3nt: TGCAGTGCTAGAGGGGAGGGTCGGCGTGACCGTGAGCAGTTCTTC
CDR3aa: CSARGEGRRDREQFF

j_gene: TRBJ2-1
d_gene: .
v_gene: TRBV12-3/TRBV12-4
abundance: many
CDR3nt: TGTGCCAGCAGGGGGGACGGCCACTACAATGAGCAGTTCTTC
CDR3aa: CASRGDGHYNEQFF

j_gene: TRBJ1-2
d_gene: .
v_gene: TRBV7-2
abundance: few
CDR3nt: TGTGCCAGCAGCTTAAATGGGCCCCTGGAGGGCTACACCTTC
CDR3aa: CASSLNGPLEGYTF

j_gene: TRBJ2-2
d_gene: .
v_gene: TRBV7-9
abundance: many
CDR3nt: TGTGCCAGCAGCTTAGTGCCAGGGCGTACCGGGGAGCTGTTTTTT
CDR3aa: CASSLVPGRTGELFF

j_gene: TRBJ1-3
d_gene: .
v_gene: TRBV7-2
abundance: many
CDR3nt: TGTGCCAGCAGCTTAGAGGGATCGTGGGGAAACACCATATATTTT
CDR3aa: CASSLEGSWGNTIYF

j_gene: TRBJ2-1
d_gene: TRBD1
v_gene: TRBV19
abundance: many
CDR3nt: TGTGCCAGTAGTCACCGGGACAGACAGGACAATGAGCAGTTCTTC
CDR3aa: CASSHRDRQDNEQFF

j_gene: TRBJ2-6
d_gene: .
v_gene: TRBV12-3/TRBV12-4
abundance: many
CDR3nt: TGTGCCAGCAGTTTAAATGGGGGGGCCAACGTCCTGACTTTC
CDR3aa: CASSLNGGANVLTF

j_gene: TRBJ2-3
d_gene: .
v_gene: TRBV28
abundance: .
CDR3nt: TGTGCCAGCGATACCTCGGGGGCTAGCGCCGGTACGCAGTATTTT
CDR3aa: CASDTSGASAGTQYF

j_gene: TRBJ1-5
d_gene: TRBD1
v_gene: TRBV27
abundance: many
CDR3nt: TGTGCCAGCAGTTTAAGAGGGGACAGCATCAATCAGCCCCAGCATTTT
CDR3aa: CASSLRGDSINQPQHF

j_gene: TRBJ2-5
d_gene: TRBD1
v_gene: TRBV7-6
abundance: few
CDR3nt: TGTGCCAGCAGCCGACAGGGGGAAGGGGAGACCCAGTACTTC
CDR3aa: CASSRQGEGETQYF